Presented here are 24 T cell receptor beta chains from one specimen sequenced in a study of blood T cell repertoires in COVID-19. Assay: immunoSEQ multiplex PCR; the TCRdb copy retains only in-frame clones and omits some. The data contain tens of thousands of clones, 80% to 90% of them seen just once; the ten biggest clones take up over 4.5%. Sequencing used peripheral blood. Receptors were obtained from a woman aged 60-70 years with acute or convalescent COVID-19.

The V call is TRBV6-1, the J call TRBJ1-5, with TRBD1 identical over 11 bases. J was trimmed by 2 bases and V by 4 bases; bases with no gene match: 4. Per the germline V gene, CDR1 is MNHNS and CDR2 is SASEGT. CDR3 length equals 16 residues. CDR3: CASSGRTGGGNQPQHF. The CDR3 DNA reads as TGTGCCAGCAGTGGCAGGACAGGGGGCGGCAATCAGCCCCAGCATTTT.

The chain has TRBV5-8 and TRBJ1-6; TRBD1 is a possible D gene (6 bases). Between the trimmed V and J ends, which lost 3 bases and 8 bases, there was a span of 15 bases. Germline V gives CDR1 SGHTS, CDR2 YDEGEE. The CDR3 has 15 amino acids. The CDR3 here is CASSSRRGGYSPLHF. Here the CDR3 DNA reads TGTGCCAGCAGCTCCCGAAGGGGGGGCTATTCACCCCTCCACTTT.

There are a few counts of this clone. The chain employs TRBV5-6 and TRBJ1-1; maybe TRBD1 (6 bases). There are 13 residues in the CDR3. The ends were cut back, 2 bases at V and 2 bases at J, with 7 bases in the middle. CDR1 and CDR2 (germline): SGHDT, YYEEEE. The CDR3 region has the DNA TGTGCCAGCAGCTTACAGGGTAACACTGAAGCTTTCTTT. Residues: CASSLQGNTEAFF.

The chain uses TRBV19 and TRBJ1-1, with 7 positions matching TRBD1. V dropped 3 bases and J dropped 2; count of bases not matched to a gene: 6. Germline CDR1 and CDR2: LNHDA and SQIVND (reference sequence). The CDR3 contains 15 residues. In DNA form, the CDR3 reads TGTGCCAGTAGTATTAGGGACAGCTTTAACACTGAAGCTTTCTTT. It codes for CASSIRDSFNTEAFF.

This chain links TRBV29-1 with TRBJ1-1; D not resolved. CDR1 is SQVTM and CDR2 is ANQGSEA in the germline V gene. The CDR3 covers 13 residues. Trimming stripped 7 bases from V and 3 bases from J, with 15 bases between. CDR3 loop: CSAEESPDTEAFF. The CDR3 DNA is TGCAGCGCAGAAGAGTCCCCCGACACTGAAGCTTTCTTT.

V gene TRBV7-9 combines with J gene TRBJ2-6; tentatively, D is TRBD2 (5 bases). This CDR3 has 19 amino acids. Germline V gene sequence: CDR1 SEHNR, CDR2 FQNEAQ (reference sequence). The ends were cut back, 0 bases at V and 6 bases at J, with 21 bases in the middle. CDR3 region: CASSLAWRRQTTLANVLTF. The CDR3 nucleotides are TGTGCCAGCAGCTTAGCCTGGAGGAGACAAACGACCCTGGCCAACGTCCTGACTTTC.

V gene TRBV5-1 combines with J gene TRBJ2-7; TRBD2 matches 8 bases. V trimming: 3 bases; J trimming: 2 bases; junction bases outside the gene matches: 10. The CDR3 contains 16 residues. Germline loops: CDR1 SGHRS, CDR2 YFSETQ. In nucleotides, the CDR3 is TGCGCCAGCAGCTCCCTCCCGATTAGCGGGACCTACGAGCAGTACTTC. It is translated as CASSSLPISGTYEQYF.

The V gene is TRBV15, the J gene TRBJ2-7; tentative D call: TRBD2 (6 bases). The CDR3 is 16 amino acids. Germline V gives CDR1 LNHNV, CDR2 YYDKDF (reference sequence). V was clipped by 1 base and J by 2 bases, with 15 bases between them. The CDR3 coding sequence is TGTGCCACCAGCAGAGCGGTGGCTAGCGCAACCTACGAGCAGTACTTC. This sequence encodes CATSRAVASATYEQYF.

The chain uses TRBV6-1 and TRBJ2-1; D possibly corresponds to TRBD1 (6 bases). This CDR3 comprises 15 residues. The ends were cut back, 1 base at V and 3 bases at J, with 10 bases in the middle. Germline CDR1 and CDR2: MNHNS and SASEGT. The CDR3 DNA reads TGTGCCAGCAGTGAAGACAGGGTTCGCTACAATGAGCAGTTCTTC. It codes for CASSEDRVRYNEQFF.

This chain joins TRBV6-5 and TRBJ1-1; D unresolved. Germline CDR1 is MNHEY and CDR2 is SVGAGI. Trimming left V 11 bases short and J 5 bases short, with 21 bases between. CDR3 length: 14 amino acids. CDR3 amino acids: CAGGRKGSRTEAFF. CDR3 nucleotides: TGTGCCGGAGGCCGGAAAGGCTCGAGGACTGAAGCTTTCTTT.

The chain recombines TRBV9 with TRBJ2-5, with D possibly being TRBD2 (6 bases). Germline V gene sequence: CDR1 SGDLS, CDR2 YYNGEE. This CDR3 is built from 13 residues. With 0 bases removed from V and 7 bases from J, the gap between germline ends came to 10 bases. CDR3 sequence reads: CASSVEREATQYF. CDR3 coding DNA: TGTGCCAGCAGCGTAGAGAGGGAGGCGACCCAGTACTTC.

The CDR3 here is CASSFRTGTNTEAFF. The CDR3 region has the DNA TGTGCCAGCAGCTTTCGAACAGGGACGAACACTGAAGCTTTCTTT. This chain uses TRBV5-5 with TRBJ1-1; D might be TRBD1 (6 bases). The CDR3 consists of 15 residues. Germline loops: CDR1 SGHKS, CDR2 YYEKEE (reference sequence). V lost 2 bases and J 1 base, leaving 12 bases between the germline ends.

The J gene is TRBJ1-4, the V gene TRBV9; possibly TRBD1 for D (6 bases). Germline lookup yields CDR1 SGDLS and CDR2 YYNGEE. This CDR3 contains 15 residues. V shed 7 bases and J shed 0 bases, with 13 bases lying between them. The DNA for the CDR3 is TGTGCCAGCGCCCCCCGACAGGCAACTAATGAAAAACTGTTTTTT. This sequence encodes CASAPRQATNEKLFF. Together with reference TRBV9 and TRBJ1-4, the CDR3 gives the full variable domain: DSGVTQTPKHLITATGQRVTLRCSPRSGDLSVYWYQQSLDQGLQFLIQYYNGEERAKGNILERFSAQQFPDLHSELNLSSLELGDSALYFCASAPRQATNEKLFFGSGTQLSVL.

This clone has only a few counts. The rearrangement uses TRBV19 and TRBJ1-2; D gene unclear. Trimming took 4 bases from V and 0 from J, leaving 15 bases between them. CDR1 and CDR2 from the germline V gene are LNHDA and SQIVND (reference sequence). The CDR3 spans 16 residues. The CDR3 DNA reads TGTGCCAGTAGTACTTTTAACAGTCAAGCTAACTATGGCTACACCTTC. Its translation is CASSTFNSQANYGYTF.

This clone came up once. The V call is TRBV3-1 (or the pseudogene TRBV3-2), the J call TRBJ1-6; possibly TRBD1 for D (5 bases). CDR3 length: 14 residues. Germline values: CDR1 LGHDT, CDR2 YNNKEL (reference sequence). With 3 bases removed from V and 7 bases from J, the gap between germline ends came to 10 bases. This CDR3 is CASSQVRQNSPLHF. CDR3 bases: TGTGCCAGCAGCCAGGTCAGACAGAATTCACCCCTCCACTTT.

This clone appeared a single time. V and J are TRBV7-9 and TRBJ1-2, with 7 bases identical to TRBD1. Germline V lookup: CDR1 SEHNR, CDR2 FQNEAQ (reference sequence). The J segment lost 4 bases and the V segment lost 5 bases, leaving 7 bases of the junction unmatched. There are 14 residues in the CDR3. The CDR3, as DNA: TGTGCCAGCAGCCGTACAGGGGATGGCTATGGCTACACCTTC. Translation: CASSRTGDGYGYTF.

In this sample, this clone turned up once. The chain uses TRBV7-2 and TRBJ2-1; weak D call: TRBD2 (6 bases). CDR3 length: 15 residues. CDR1 and CDR2 (germline): SGHTA, FQGNSA. The V gene lost 3 bases and the J gene lost 10 bases, with 19 bases spanning the gap. The CDR3 reads CASSFTGLSTSEQFF. In nucleotides, the CDR3 is TGTGCCAGCAGCTTCACGGGACTCTCGACGTCAGAGCAGTTCTTC.

The chain combines TRBV27 with TRBJ2-1, with D maybe TRBD2 (6 bases). From germline, CDR1 is MNHEY and CDR2 SMNVEV (reference sequence). This CDR3 has 16 amino acids. V gave up 1 base and J gave up 5 bases, with 15 bases separating them. The CDR3 nucleotides read TGTGCCAGCAGTTTATTAACGGGAGTCTCAGACAATGAGCAGTTCTTC. This encodes CASSLLTGVSDNEQFF.

V usage is TRBV2 and J usage is TRBJ1-5; weak D call: TRBD1 (5 bases). Germline V gives CDR1 SNHLY, CDR2 FYNNEI. This CDR3 has 13 residues. V lost 4 bases to trimming and J lost 5 bases, with 9 bases between them. CDR3 DNA sequence: TGTGCCAGCAGTGCACAGGCATATCAGCCCCAGCATTTT. This encodes CASSAQAYQPQHF.

This chain connects TRBV2 to TRBJ1-2; 10 bases map to TRBD1. V lost 7 bases to trimming and J lost 5 bases; unmatched junction nucleotides: 16. Germline loops: CDR1 SNHLY, CDR2 FYNNEI. The CDR3 sequence is 17 residues long. The CDR3 DNA reads as TGTGCCAGCACTGGGGACAGGGGATCCCGGACGCCTTATGGCTACACCTTC. Residues: CASTGDRGSRTPYGYTF.

The chain's CDR3 is CGTSGTGVMNTEAFF. Written as DNA, the CDR3 is TGTGGGACCTCGGGGACAGGAGTAATGAACACTGAAGCTTTCTTT. The rearrangement links TRBV6-5 to TRBJ1-1; 8 bases are a match to TRBD1. The CDR3 runs 15 residues. Germline CDR1 reads MNHEY; CDR2 reads SVGAGI.

The gene calls are TRBV11-3 and TRBJ2-2; D gene unclear. CDR1 is SGHNT, CDR2 YENEEA, per germline. This CDR3 is built from 13 residues. With 5 bases removed from V and 8 bases from J, the gap between germline ends came to 12 bases. DNA for the CDR3: TGTGCCAGCAGCGCCCCCGGGTATGGGGAGCTGTTTTTT. Its translation: CASSAPGYGELFF.

The CDR3 reads CASSQGGLETADTQYF. The CDR3 DNA is TGCGCCAGCAGCCAAGGCGGACTAGAAACAGCAGATACGCAGTATTTT. The chain links TRBV4-1 to TRBJ2-3, with 7 bases matching TRBD2. The CDR3 extends over 16 amino acids. CDR1 MGHRA and CDR2 YSYEKL come from the germline V gene. V dropped 1 base and J dropped 4; count of bases not matched to a gene: 8.

The chain has TRBV19 and TRBJ2-1; 9 bases align to TRBD2. J gave up 4 bases and V 7 bases, and 11 bases lay outside the gene matches. Germline V lookup: CDR1 LNHDA, CDR2 SQIVND (reference sequence). The CDR3 has 16 amino acids. The CDR3, as DNA: TGTGCCAGTACCCGGGGAACTAGCGGGTCATACAATGAGCAGTTCTTC. This sequence encodes CASTRGTSGSYNEQFF.